These 3 T cell receptor beta chains came from one sample sequenced in a study of cytomegalovirus exposure and HLA in healthy donors. Primers for the PCR totalled 60 Vbeta and 13 Jbeta. The repertoire was sequenced with immunoSEQ multiplex PCR; TCRdb's copy has only in-frame clones and lacks some. The sample contains fewer than 150,000 clones, 60% to 80% of which appear only once. The specimen sequenced was PBMCs. Receptors were obtained from a young woman in good health and CMV-seropositive.

The chain couples TRBV4-2 to TRBJ2-5; TRBD2 matches 7 bases. J was trimmed by 0 bases and V by 4 bases; bases with no gene match: 5. This CDR3 has 15 residues. Germline V gene sequence: CDR1 LGHNA, CDR2 YNFKEQ. The CDR3 spells CASSPHAGDQETQYF. Written as DNA, the CDR3 is TGTGCCAGCAGCCCCCATGCGGGAGACCAAGAGACCCAGTACTTC.

The sample holds a few counts of this clone. V usage is TRBV14 and J usage is TRBJ1-2; D unclear. Germline loops: CDR1 SGHDN, CDR2 FVKESK. The germline V and J ends were trimmed by 5 bases and 5 bases, with 15 bases remaining between them. There are 14 residues in the CDR3. The CDR3: CASSGSGLGYGYTF. CDR3 DNA: TGTGCCAGCAGCGGCAGCGGTCTCGGGTATGGCTACACCTTC.

The V call is TRBV5-6, the J call TRBJ2-1; weak D call: TRBD1 (6 bases). The germline V gene has CDR1 SGHDT and CDR2 YYEEEE. The CDR3 runs to 15 residues. V dropped 2 bases and J dropped 0 bases, with 9 bases sitting between them. CDR3 protein: CASSLGGFSYNEQFF. As DNA, the CDR3 is TGTGCCAGCAGCTTAGGGGGTTTCTCCTACAATGAGCAGTTCTTC.